This record concerns one TCR beta chain sequence. Its antigen is not identified. The sample is drawn from a study of cytotoxic CD8 clonotypes in ibrutinib-treated CLL. At the level of the study: Researchers reported around 10 relapsed/refractory and fewer than 16 treatment-naive patients, around 17 of them IGHV unmutated.

Trimming took off 5 bases at V and 1 base at J, with 14 bases between the two ends. Germline lookup yields CDR1 MNHEY and CDR2 SMNVEV (reference sequence). The CDR3 has 15 residues. Clones were sequenced by immunoSEQ multiplex PCR, and TCRdb holds only the in-frame ones, with some missing. The table records a few hundred thousand clones, under 75% of them present only once. Notes on the study in general: Public clonotypes, an uncommon group, contracted or remained stable on treatment. Having risen at ibrutinib response, clonality had fallen back toward baseline by progression. Researchers report that baseline clonality outpaced age-matched healthy donors and tracked circulating CD8+ T-cell counts.

The rearrangement uses TRBV27 and TRBJ2-5, with D possibly TRBD2 on 7 matching bases. The receptor was derived from a human donor with chronic lymphocytic leukemia. This material consisted of PBMCs, taken after 24 months of ibrutinib treatment. The CDR3 nucleotides are TGTGCCAGCAGTGCCTTGGGGGGGCCCCAAGAGACCCAGTACTTC. Protein sequence: CASSALGGPQETQYF.